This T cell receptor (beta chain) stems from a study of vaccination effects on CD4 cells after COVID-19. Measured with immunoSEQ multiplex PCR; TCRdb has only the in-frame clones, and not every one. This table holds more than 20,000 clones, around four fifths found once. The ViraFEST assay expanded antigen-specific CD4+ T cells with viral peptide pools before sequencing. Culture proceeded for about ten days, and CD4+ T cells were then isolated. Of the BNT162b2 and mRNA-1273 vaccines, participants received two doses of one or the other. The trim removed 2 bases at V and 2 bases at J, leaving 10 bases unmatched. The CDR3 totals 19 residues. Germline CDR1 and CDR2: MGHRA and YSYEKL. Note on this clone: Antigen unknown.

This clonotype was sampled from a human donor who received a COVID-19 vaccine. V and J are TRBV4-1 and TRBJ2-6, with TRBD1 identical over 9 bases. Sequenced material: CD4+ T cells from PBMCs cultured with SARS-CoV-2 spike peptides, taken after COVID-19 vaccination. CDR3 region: CASSQYMGQGAAGANVLTF. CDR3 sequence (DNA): TGCGCCAGCAGCCAATACATGGGACAGGGTGCGGCTGGGGCCAACGTCCTGACTTTC.